What follows is one T cell receptor (beta chain) and its context. CDR1 MGHDK and CDR2 SYGVNS come from the germline V gene. V was cut by 4 bases and J by 6 bases, with 12 bases left in between. CDR3 length: 14 amino acids. This record belongs to a study of beta chain features in type 1 diabetes. Expressed TCRB transcripts were sequenced because the isolated RNA had all been reverse transcribed beforehand. The protocol was immunoSEQ multiplex PCR, while the TCRdb copy is restricted to in-frame clones and leaves out a portion. Found here are about 340,000 clones, under 8.5% of them singletons; the top ten hold around 0.45%.

This clonotype was obtained from a woman aged 18 to 35 in good health. Sequencing input: central memory CD4+ T cells from blood. The chain combines TRBV25-1 with TRBJ1-4; D is unclear. The CDR3 loop is CASSADAGDEKLFF. CDR3 nucleotides: TGTGCCAGCAGTGCGGACGCGGGTGATGAAAAACTGTTTTTT.